This T cell receptor beta chain was sequenced for a study of Graves' ophthalmopathy and Graves' hyperthyroidism. This clonotype was counted a few times. CDR3 regions of TCR beta were amplified from RNA transcripts. HTBI-primed RT-PCR formed the first round, and a multiplex PCR formed the second. TCRdb fed the multiplex PCR reads into MiXCR, producing one record per CDR3 protein. The sample carries 200,000 to 300,000 distinct CDR3 sequences, around 45% recorded once. Trimming left V 2 bases short and J 3 bases short, with 5 bases between. The CDR3 loop spans 12 amino acids. The germline V gene encodes CDR1 SGHDT and CDR2 YYEEEE.

The V and J genes are TRBV5-6 and TRBJ1-1; no clear D gene. This clonotype was sampled from an adult man with Graves' ophthalmopathy. Sample: peripheral blood. The CDR3 protein is CASSFTDTEAFF. CDR3 DNA sequence: TGTGCCAGCAGCTTTACGGACACTGAAGCTTTCTTT.